The 17 T cell receptor beta chains presented below share a single source sample, sequenced in a study of T cells in Graves' hyperthyroidism and ophthalmopathy. TCR beta CDR3 region amplification was performed from RNA transcripts. First-round RT-PCR with HTBI primers amplified the TCR CDR3 region. In TCRdb, the multiplex PCR reads were re-called with MiXCR into one record per CDR3 protein. The table includes about 590,000 distinct CDR3 sequences, approximately 14% detected once. The sample was blood. The receptors derive from a woman in her 30s with Graves' hyperthyroidism.

J is TRBJ2-2 and V is TRBV3-1; TRBD2 matches 7 bases. CDR1 is LGHDT, CDR2 YNNKEL, per germline (reference sequence). After removal of 1 base from V and 7 bases from J, the junction contained 9 bases not matched to a gene. The CDR3 loop spans 16 amino acids. As DNA, the CDR3 is TGTGCCAGCAGCCAAGCCCCGGGAGGTTATAGCGGGGAGCTGTTTTTT. It codes for CASSQAPGGYSGELFF.

In its sample, this clonotype was seen many times. V and J are TRBV3-1 and TRBJ2-1; 12 positions agree with TRBD2. The CDR3 totals 18 residues. CDR1 LGHDT and CDR2 YNNKEL come from the germline V gene (reference sequence). V shed 1 base, J shed 2 bases, and the junction held 6 bases outside the gene matches. CDR3 sequence: CASSQGLAGEPPYNEQFF. CDR3 sequence (DNA): TGTGCCAGCAGCCAAGGACTAGCGGGAGAACCCCCCTACAATGAGCAGTTCTTC.

This clonotype was counted a few times. This chain uses TRBV5-1 with TRBJ1-2; 8 bases fit TRBD1. Trimming took 4 bases from V and 4 from J; bases not matched to a gene: 12. Germline assignment: CDR1 SGHRS and CDR2 YFSETQ. CDR3 length: 16 residues. The CDR3 is CASSPKGQDLGYGYTF. The DNA for the CDR3 is TGCGCCAGCAGCCCGAAGGGACAGGATTTGGGCTATGGCTACACCTTC.

This clonotype came up a few times. The V and J genes are TRBV20-1 and TRBJ1-2; D is ambiguous. Germline values: CDR1 DFQATT, CDR2 SNEGSKA (reference sequence). The V end lost 6 bases, the J end lost 4 bases, and 12 bases lay between the germline ends. The CDR3 loop spans 12 amino acids. This chain's CDR3 is CSAATEIYGYTF. Written as DNA, the CDR3 is TGCAGTGCCGCTACCGAGATCTATGGCTACACCTTC.

As concerns this clonotype: A much larger clone sits a single nucleotide away, making a read error possible. The chain carries TRBV29-1 and TRBJ1-4; TRBD1 matches at 8 bases. CDR1 SQVTM and CDR2 ANQGSEA come from the germline V gene. Trimming cost V 4 bases and J 8 bases; bases outside gene matches: 6. The CDR3 contains 13 residues. The CDR3 region is CSVAGAGGEKLFF. Written as DNA, the CDR3 is TGCAGCGTTGCCGGGGCAGGGGGCGAAAAACTGTTTTTT.

The rearrangement links TRBV28 to TRBJ2-3; D not resolved. Germline CDR1 is MDHEN and CDR2 is SYDVKM. The CDR3 consists of 14 residues. Trimming removed 8 bases at V and 3 bases at J, with 15 bases between. CDR3 protein: CASLGGTMTDTQYF. CDR3 DNA sequence: TGTGCCAGCCTTGGCGGCACTATGACAGATACGCAGTATTTT.

CDR3 DNA: TGCAGTGCCACAGAGAGGGGACAGCTATATAGCAATCAGCCCCAGCATTTT. Encoded protein: CSATERGQLYSNQPQHF. The chain employs TRBV20-1 and TRBJ1-5; 7 bases are shared with TRBD1. The CDR3 contains 17 residues. Germline-derived CDR1 and CDR2 are DFQATT and SNEGSKA (reference sequence). Trimming took 6 bases from V and 0 from J; bases not matched to a gene: 14.

The rearrangement joins TRBV7-9 to TRBJ2-7; 9 bases fit TRBD1. Losses at the gene ends were 5 bases for V and 2 bases for J; bases not matched to a gene: 7. Looked up from germline, CDR1 is SEHNR and CDR2 is FQNEAQ (reference sequence). The CDR3 runs to 15 residues. This chain's CDR3 is CASSPGTGSTYEQYF. CDR3 nucleotides: TGTGCCAGCAGCCCCGGGACAGGGTCCACCTACGAGCAGTACTTC.

This clonotype turned up a few times. The J gene is TRBJ2-1, the V gene TRBV3-1; no reliable D call. Looked up from germline, CDR1 is LGHDT and CDR2 is YNNKEL (reference sequence). Trimming pared 0 bases from V and 3 bases from J, leaving 6 bases between. The CDR3 is made up of 14 amino acids. CDR3 loop: CASSQEANYNEQFF. As DNA, the CDR3 is TGTGCCAGCAGCCAAGAGGCGAACTACAATGAGCAGTTCTTC.

The table lists this clonotype with many counts. The chain joins TRBV7-3 to TRBJ1-1; no clear D. The V end was cut by 0 bases, the J end by 5 bases, with 7 bases between. The CDR3 is made up of 13 amino acids. The V gene's germline CDR1 is SGHTA and CDR2 FQGTGA. This CDR3 reads CASSLTRGTEAFF. The CDR3 coding sequence is TGTGCCAGCAGCTTAACGCGAGGTACTGAAGCTTTCTTT.

This clonotype was found many times. The chain is built from TRBV6-1 and TRBJ2-1; the match to TRBD2 covers 9 bases. Looked up from germline, CDR1 is MNHNS and CDR2 is SASEGT. The CDR3 runs 15 residues. The V segment lost 5 bases and the J segment 12 bases; nucleotides outside the gene matches: 14. The CDR3 here is CASSPTSGVTMTQFF. CDR3 in DNA: TGTGCCAGCAGTCCGACTAGCGGAGTCACAATGACGCAGTTCTTC.

The V gene is TRBV7-3, the J gene TRBJ1-6, with D uncertain. Germline V gene sequence: CDR1 SGHTA, CDR2 FQGTGA. The CDR3 extends over 13 amino acids. The V end was cut by 2 bases, the J end by 10 bases, with 9 bases between. CDR3 DNA sequence: TGTGCCAGCAGCTTAGAGATTGACTCACCCCTCCACTTT. The encoded protein is CASSLEIDSPLHF.

This clonotype was detected ten times or more. This rearrangement joins TRBV5-1 to TRBJ2-5; 9 bases line up with TRBD2. The CDR3 has 15 residues. The V segment lost 1 base and the J segment 4 bases; nucleotides outside the gene matches: 5. In germline, CDR1 is SGHRS, CDR2 YFSETQ. The CDR3 reads CASSLRSGSGETQYF. CDR3 coding DNA: TGCGCCAGCAGCTTGCGTAGCGGGAGTGGAGAGACCCAGTACTTC.

In DNA, the CDR3 is TGTGCCACCAGCTCAGGTTTTTCCTACGAGCAGTACTTC. Protein product: CATSSGFSYEQYF. V is TRBV15 and J is TRBJ2-7; D unclear. Germline-derived CDR1 and CDR2 are LNHNV and YYDKDF (reference sequence). There are 13 residues in the CDR3. Trimming took 5 bases from V and 1 from J, leaving 9 bases between them.

The table lists this clonotype with a few counts. CDR3 in amino acids: CASSQSYASGKSGELFF. The CDR3 DNA is TGCGCCAGCAGCCAATCTTATGCTAGCGGGAAGTCCGGGGAGCTGTTTTTT. The rearrangement joins TRBV4-3 to TRBJ2-2; 9 bases are shared with TRBD2. With 2 bases clipped from V and 6 bases from J, the junction kept 10 bases outside the gene matches. There are 17 residues in the CDR3. CDR1 and CDR2 from the germline V gene are LGHNA and YSLEER.

This clonotype was seen many times. The chain couples TRBV6-1 to TRBJ1-3; maybe TRBD1 (5 bases). Per the germline V gene, CDR1 is MNHNS and CDR2 is SASEGT. This CDR3 is built from 14 residues. V shed 6 bases and J shed 4 bases, with 13 bases lying between them. The DNA for the CDR3 is TGTGCCAGCAGAGACAGAGGAACAGGAAACACCATATATTTT. This gives the protein CASRDRGTGNTIYF.

This clonotype was observed at least ten times. The chain carries TRBV12-3 or TRBV12-4 and TRBJ1-1, with 10 positions matching TRBD1. CDR3 size: 13 residues. J gave up 11 bases and V 5 bases, and 8 bases lay outside the gene matches. The chain's CDR3 is CASSPRTGGLAFF. The CDR3, as DNA: TGTGCCAGCAGTCCTCGGACAGGGGGGTTGGCTTTCTTT.